These 25 T cell receptor beta chains originate from one sample sequenced in a study of T cells in Graves' hyperthyroidism and ophthalmopathy. RNA transcripts provided the source from which TCR beta CDR3 regions were amplified. HTBI primers drove first-round RT-PCR of the TCR CDR3. A single record per CDR3 protein comes from TCRdb applying MiXCR to the multiplex PCR reads. The table has approximately 570,000 distinct CDR3 sequences, less than 20% seen once. The material sequenced was blood. The receptors stem from a middle-aged man with Graves' ophthalmopathy.

This clonotype was detected ten times or more. The CDR3 protein is CASSVVTMETQYF. In DNA, the CDR3 is TGTGCCAGCAGTGTGGTTACCATGGAGACCCAGTACTTC. The V gene is TRBV2, the J gene TRBJ2-5; D is unclear. There are 13 residues in the CDR3. From germline, CDR1 is SNHLY and CDR2 FYNNEI. V lost 4 bases to trimming and J lost 5 bases, with 11 bases between them.

This clonotype has a count of ten or more. This chain joins TRBV12-3 or TRBV12-4 and TRBJ2-7, with unresolved D. This CDR3 comprises 13 residues. The ends were cut back, 1 base at V and 6 bases at J, with 10 bases in the middle. The CDR3 DNA follows: TGTGCCAGCAGTTTAGGACCGGCAGGCGAGCAGTACTTC. This codes for CASSLGPAGEQYF.

This clonotype came up many times. The V and J genes are TRBV20-1 and TRBJ1-1; 10 nucleotides line up with TRBD1. Germline CDR1 and CDR2: DFQATT and SNEGSKA (reference sequence). The CDR3 spans 14 residues. Losses at the gene ends were 3 bases for V and 5 bases for J; bases not matched to a gene: 6. The CDR3 region is CSASRTGGRTEAFF. Written as DNA, the CDR3 is TGCAGTGCTAGTAGGACAGGGGGACGAACTGAAGCTTTCTTT.

This clonotype was recorded many times. This chain connects TRBV20-1 to TRBJ1-1, with D possibly TRBD1 on 5 matching bases. The ends were cut back, 0 bases at V and 2 bases at J, with 22 bases in the middle. CDR1 is DFQATT, CDR2 SNEGSKA, per germline (reference sequence). The CDR3 is 18 amino acids. CDR3 bases: TGCAGTGCTAGAGATGTTTTTTTTCCTGGGGCGATAAACACTGAAGCTTTCTTT. It yields the protein CSARDVFFPGAINTEAFF.

The rearrangement uses TRBV5-1 and TRBJ2-7; weak D call: TRBD1 (5 bases). With 6 bases removed from V and 0 bases from J, the gap between germline ends came to 19 bases. The CDR3 is made up of 16 amino acids. Looked up from germline, CDR1 is SGHRS and CDR2 is YFSETQ. The CDR3 loop is CASTGLLTGLSYEQYF. CDR3 sequence (DNA): TGCGCCAGCACGGGTCTACTAACAGGCCTCTCCTACGAGCAGTACTTC.

This clonotype was picked up many times. V is TRBV30 and J is TRBJ2-1, with 9 positions matching TRBD2. This CDR3 is 11 amino acids long. Unmatched junction bases numbered 1, after V lost 4 bases and J lost 9 bases. Germline assignment: CDR1 GTSNPN and CDR2 SVGIG (reference sequence). As DNA, the CDR3 is TGTGCCTGGACTAGCGGGATTGAGCAGTTCTTC. Its translation: CAWTSGIEQFF.

Many counts were recorded for this clonotype. J is TRBJ2-7 and V is TRBV20-1; 11 nucleotides agree with TRBD2. This CDR3 has 14 residues. The V gene end was trimmed by 3 bases and the J gene end by 2 bases; junction bases not matched to a gene: 3. Germline CDR1 DFQATT, CDR2 SNEGSKA (reference sequence). The CDR3 sequence is CSASTSGGTYEQYF. Here the CDR3 DNA reads TGCAGTGCTAGTACTAGCGGGGGTACCTACGAGCAGTACTTC.

This sequence joins TRBV28 and TRBJ2-1; D might be TRBD2 (5 bases). This CDR3 comprises 19 residues. Trimming pared 7 bases from V and 4 bases from J, leaving 29 bases between. Germline CDR1 is MDHEN and CDR2 is SYDVKM. CDR3 protein: CASISWSSGSKEVYNEQFF. The CDR3, as DNA: TGTGCCAGCATTTCATGGTCGAGCGGAAGTAAGGAGGTTTACAATGAGCAGTTCTTC.

The sample holds a few counts of this clonotype. The rearrangement links TRBV2 to TRBJ2-2, with D unresolved. The CDR3 extends over 13 amino acids. V lost 8 bases and J lost 9, with 16 bases in between. Germline CDR1 reads SNHLY; CDR2 reads FYNNEI. The CDR3 nucleotides read TGTGCCAGCCTGAAAGGGTTGGATCGGGAGCTGTTTTTT. This encodes CASLKGLDRELFF.

This clonotype was counted many times. V and J are TRBV7-3 and TRBJ2-1, with D unresolved. This CDR3 has 14 amino acids. Trimming left V 2 bases short and J 4 bases short, with 9 bases between. CDR1 is SGHTA, CDR2 FQGTGA, per germline. CDR3 in DNA: TGTGCCAGCAGCTTATTCCCGGGTTACAATGAGCAGTTCTTC. Amino acid sequence: CASSLFPGYNEQFF.

The gene calls are TRBV20-1 and TRBJ2-7; 7 nucleotides match TRBD2. V shed 0 bases, J shed 2 bases, and the junction held 4 bases outside the gene matches. Germline V lookup: CDR1 DFQATT, CDR2 SNEGSKA (reference sequence). This CDR3 has 14 residues. The CDR3 region is CSARDPGLAYEQYF. Written as DNA, the CDR3 is TGCAGTGCTAGAGATCCAGGACTAGCCTACGAGCAGTACTTC.

This clonotype appeared a few times. This sequence joins TRBV29-1 and TRBJ2-5; possibly TRBD1 for D (6 bases). Germline values: CDR1 SQVTM, CDR2 ANQGSEA. V gave up 3 bases and J gave up 2 bases, with 10 bases separating them. The CDR3 extends over 13 amino acids. CDR3 residues: CSVDGQQQETQYF. The CDR3 nucleotides read TGCAGCGTTGATGGACAGCAGCAAGAGACCCAGTACTTC. Variable domain in full (rest from reference TRBV29-1 and TRBJ2-5): SAVISQKPSRDICQRGTSLTIQCQVDSQVTMMFWYRQQPGQSLTLIATANQGSEATYESGFVIDKFPISRPNLTFSTLTVSNMSPEDSSIYLCSVDGQQQETQYFGPGTRLLVL.

The sample holds a few counts of this clonotype. This chain joins TRBV7-2 and TRBJ2-5; D remains ambiguous. Germline assignment: CDR1 SGHTA and CDR2 FQGNSA. The V end was cut by 2 bases, the J end by 4 bases, with 11 bases between. The length of the CDR3 is 14 residues. The CDR3 nucleotides are TGTGCCAGCAGCTTAAAGTACCGCCGAGAGACCCAGTACTTC. This codes for CASSLKYRRETQYF.

This clonotype has ten or more counts. The rearrangement uses TRBV2 and TRBJ1-1; no reliable D call. Deletions cut 5 bases from V and 2 bases from J, with 12 bases between. This CDR3 has 14 amino acids. Germline CDR1 is SNHLY and CDR2 is FYNNEI. CDR3 loop: CASSFEQSNTEAFF. In DNA, the CDR3 is TGTGCCAGCAGTTTCGAACAGAGTAACACTGAAGCTTTCTTT. The full variable domain, its missing parts supplied by reference TRBV2 and TRBJ1-1, is EPEVTQTPSHQVTQMGQEVILRCVPISNHLYFYWYRQILGQKVEFLVSFYNNEISEKSEIFDDQFSVERPDGSNFTLKIRSTKLEDSAMYFCASSFEQSNTEAFFGQGTRLTVV.

This clonotype appeared a few times. The V gene is TRBV6-2 or TRBV6-3, the J gene TRBJ1-5; the match to TRBD1 covers 7 bases. CDR1 is MNHEY, CDR2 SVGEGT, per germline. Trimming cost V 6 bases and J 6 bases; bases outside gene matches: 11. The length of the CDR3 is 15 residues. CDR3 DNA sequence: TGTGCCAGCAGCCTACCACAGACAGGGCGTCAGCCCCAGCATTTT. Protein product: CASSLPQTGRQPQHF.

There are many counts of this clonotype. The genes are TRBV12-3 or TRBV12-4 and TRBJ1-4; 12 bases align to TRBD1. CDR3 length: 18 amino acids. J was trimmed by 4 bases and V by 6 bases; bases with no gene match: 12. The CDR3 nucleotides read TGTGCCAGCAGCCCCGGGACAGGGGGCGCCCCGATTAATGAAAAACTGTTTTTT. Amino acid sequence: CASSPGTGGAPINEKLFF.

The sample holds a few counts of this clonotype. One end of the junction varies from germline; a read error may be responsible. The rearrangement links TRBV18 to TRBJ2-5, with D maybe TRBD1 (6 bases). CDR1 is KGHSH, CDR2 LQKENI, per germline. There are 13 residues in the CDR3. CDR3 residues: CASSPLATGTYHF. Here the CDR3 DNA reads TGTGCCAGCTCACCTCTGGCAACCGGGACATACCACTTC.

There are many counts of this clonotype. This chain connects TRBV18 to TRBJ2-7; 10 positions match TRBD2. There are 13 residues in the CDR3. Germline CDR1 reads KGHSH; CDR2 reads LQKENI. J was trimmed by 2 bases and V by 8 bases; bases with no gene match: 3. The CDR3 DNA reads TGTGCCAGCCGACTAGCGGGCGCCTACGAGCAGTACTTC. Its translation is CASRLAGAYEQYF.

Only one count was recorded for this clonotype. The chain has TRBV19 and TRBJ2-6, with a tentative D call TRBD1 (6 bases). The ends were cut back, 3 bases at V and 4 bases at J, with 19 bases in the middle. The germline gives CDR1 LNHDA, CDR2 SQIVND (reference sequence). The CDR3 contains 18 residues. The CDR3 loop is CASSMADRPLSGANVLTF. CDR3 sequence (DNA): TGTGCCAGTAGTATGGCGGACAGACCATTGTCCGGGGCCAACGTCCTGACTTTC.

This clonotype appeared a few times. The DNA for the CDR3 is TGTGCCAGCACCCCGGTTCGACTAGCGGTACCCAATGAGCAGTTCTTC. It specifies CASTPVRLAVPNEQFF. This sequence joins TRBV12-3 or TRBV12-4 and TRBJ2-1; 9 nucleotides align to TRBD2. With V trimmed by 7 bases and J by 6 bases, 13 bases remained unmatched. The CDR3 sequence is 16 residues long.

This clonotype was counted only a few times. The rearrangement links TRBV11-2 to TRBJ2-3; TRBD1 agrees at 7 bases. The germline V gene has CDR1 SGHAT and CDR2 FQNNGV. V lost 4 bases, J lost 7 bases, and 8 bases stayed unmatched. CDR3 length equals 14 residues. The CDR3 region has the DNA TGTGCCAGCAGCTACAACAGGGGATCAAATACGCAGTATTTT. Protein product: CASSYNRGSNTQYF. Drawing the rest from reference TRBV11-2 and TRBJ2-3, the complete variable domain is EAGVAQSPRYKIIEKRQSVAFWCNPISGHATLYWYQQILGQGPKLLIQFQNNGVVDDSQLPKDRFSAERLKGVDSTLKIQPAKLEDSAVYLCASSYNRGSNTQYFGPGTRLTVL.

This clonotype was observed at least ten times. The J gene is TRBJ2-7, the V gene TRBV12-3 or TRBV12-4, with TRBD1 as a possible D gene (5 bases). The CDR3 sequence is 14 residues long. V was trimmed by 6 bases and J by 1 base, leaving 13 bases between them. The CDR3 DNA reads TGTGCCAGCAGGCTCCTGACAGATTCCTACGAGCAGTACTTC. Translating it yields CASRLLTDSYEQYF.

The chain uses TRBV29-1 and TRBJ1-1; no firm D call. V lost 1 base to trimming and J lost 4 bases, with 10 bases between them. CDR3 length: 13 amino acids. Germline V gene data show CDR1 as SQVTM and CDR2 as ANQGSEA. As DNA, the CDR3 is TGCAGCGTTGAAGTGTCGGAGGGCACTGAAGCTTTCTTT. As protein: CSVEVSEGTEAFF.

At least ten counts were recorded for this clonotype. V usage is TRBV20-1 and J usage is TRBJ2-3; either TRBD1 or TRBD2 may fit D (5 bases each). Germline CDR1 DFQATT, CDR2 SNEGSKA (reference sequence). This CDR3 has 15 residues. V was clipped by 0 bases and J by 4 bases, with 14 bases between them. Written as DNA, the CDR3 is TGCAGTGCTAGAGATTACGCCAGAGGGGCAGATACGCAGTATTTT. Its translation is CSARDYARGADTQYF.

This clonotype was found many times. The chain has TRBV7-8 and TRBJ2-1; possible D gene TRBD2, 6 bases. V was trimmed by 5 bases and J by 7 bases, leaving 18 bases between them. This CDR3 region has 15 residues. CDR1 and CDR2 from the germline V gene are SGHVS and FQNEAQ. The CDR3 spells CASSLNTGTENEQFF. In DNA, the CDR3 is TGTGCCAGCAGCCTTAACACCGGGACTGAAAATGAGCAGTTCTTC.